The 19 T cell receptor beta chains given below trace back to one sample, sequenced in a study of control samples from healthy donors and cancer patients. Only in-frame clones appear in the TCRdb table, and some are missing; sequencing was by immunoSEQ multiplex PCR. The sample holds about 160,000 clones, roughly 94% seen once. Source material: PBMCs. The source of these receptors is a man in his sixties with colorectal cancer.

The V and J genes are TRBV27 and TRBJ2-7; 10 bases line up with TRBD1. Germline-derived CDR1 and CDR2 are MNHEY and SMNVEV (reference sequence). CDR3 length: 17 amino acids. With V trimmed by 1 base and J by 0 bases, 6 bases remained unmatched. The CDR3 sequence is CASSLYWDRGVSYEQYF. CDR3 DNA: TGTGCCAGCAGTTTATATTGGGACAGGGGAGTCTCCTACGAGCAGTACTTC.

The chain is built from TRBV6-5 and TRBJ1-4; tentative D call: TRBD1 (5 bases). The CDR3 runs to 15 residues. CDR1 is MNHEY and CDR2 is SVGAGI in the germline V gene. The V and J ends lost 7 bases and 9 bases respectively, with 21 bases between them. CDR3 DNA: TGTGCCAGCATGGGGGACTTCGGACCGGGGCAAAAACTGTTTTTT. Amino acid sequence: CASMGDFGPGQKLFF.

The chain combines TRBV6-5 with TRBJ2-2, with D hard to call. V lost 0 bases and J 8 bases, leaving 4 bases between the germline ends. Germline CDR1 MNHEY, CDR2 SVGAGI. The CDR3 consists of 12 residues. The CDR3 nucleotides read TGTGCCAGCAGTTACTCGAAGGGGGAGCTGTTTTTT. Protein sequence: CASSYSKGELFF.

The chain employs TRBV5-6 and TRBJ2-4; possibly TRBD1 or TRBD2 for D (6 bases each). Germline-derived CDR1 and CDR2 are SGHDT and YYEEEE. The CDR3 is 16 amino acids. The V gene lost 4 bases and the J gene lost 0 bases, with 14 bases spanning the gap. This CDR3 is CASSSLEGGAKNIQYF. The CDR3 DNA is TGTGCCAGCAGCAGCCTAGAGGGGGGAGCCAAAAACATTCAGTACTTC.

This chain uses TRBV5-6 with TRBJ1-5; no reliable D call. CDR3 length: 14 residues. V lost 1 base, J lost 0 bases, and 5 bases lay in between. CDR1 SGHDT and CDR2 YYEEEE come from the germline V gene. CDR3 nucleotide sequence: TGTGCCAGCAGCTTGAGGTTTAGCAATCAGCCCCAGCATTTT. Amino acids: CASSLRFSNQPQHF.

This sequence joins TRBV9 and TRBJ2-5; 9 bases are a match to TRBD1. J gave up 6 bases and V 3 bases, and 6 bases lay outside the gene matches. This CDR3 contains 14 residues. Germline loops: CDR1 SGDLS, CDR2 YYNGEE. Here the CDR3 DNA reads TGTGCCAGCAGCGAGACAGGGGGAAAGAAGACCCAGTACTTC. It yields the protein CASSETGGKKTQYF.

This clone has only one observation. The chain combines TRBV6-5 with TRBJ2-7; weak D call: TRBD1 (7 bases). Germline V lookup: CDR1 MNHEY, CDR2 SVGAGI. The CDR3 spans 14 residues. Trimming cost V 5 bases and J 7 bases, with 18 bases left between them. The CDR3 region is CASSPQEGAGEQYF. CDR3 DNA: TGTGCCAGCAGTCCCCAGGAGGGGGCGGGAGAGCAGTACTTC.

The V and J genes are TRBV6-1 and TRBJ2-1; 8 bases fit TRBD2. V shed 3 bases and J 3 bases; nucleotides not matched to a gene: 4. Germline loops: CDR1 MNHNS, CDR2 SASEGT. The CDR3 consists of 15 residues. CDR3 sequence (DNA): TGTGCCAGCAGTGACGTAGCGGGGAACTACAATGAGCAGTTCTTC. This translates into CASSDVAGNYNEQFF.

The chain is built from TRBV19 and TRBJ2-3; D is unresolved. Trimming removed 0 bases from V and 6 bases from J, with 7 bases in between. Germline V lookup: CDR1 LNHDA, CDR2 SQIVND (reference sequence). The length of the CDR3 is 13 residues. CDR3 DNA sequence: TGTGCCAGTAGTATAGATCGAAAGGATACGCAGTATTTT. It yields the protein CASSIDRKDTQYF.

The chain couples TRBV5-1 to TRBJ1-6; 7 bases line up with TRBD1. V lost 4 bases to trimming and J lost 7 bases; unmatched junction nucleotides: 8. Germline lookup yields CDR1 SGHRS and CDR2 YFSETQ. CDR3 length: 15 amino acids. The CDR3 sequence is CASSPGTVGNSPLHF. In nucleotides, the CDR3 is TGCGCCAGCAGCCCTGGGACAGTCGGGAATTCACCCCTCCACTTT. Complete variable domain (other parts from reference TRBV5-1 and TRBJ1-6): KAGVTQTPRYLIKTRGQQVTLSCSPISGHRSVSWYQQTPGQGLQFLFEYFSETQRNKGNFPGRFSGRQFSNSRSEMNVSTLELGDSALYLCASSPGTVGNSPLHFGNGTRLTVT.

In nucleotides, the CDR3 is TGTGCCAGCAGTCCTCAGGCGCCTGTCTATAATTCACCCCTCCACTTT. It encodes CASSPQAPVYNSPLHF. The chain links TRBV7-2 to TRBJ1-6, with no clear D. Germline V CDR1 and CDR2: SGHTA, FQGNSA. The CDR3 has 16 residues. V lost 6 bases and J lost 3, with 15 bases in between.

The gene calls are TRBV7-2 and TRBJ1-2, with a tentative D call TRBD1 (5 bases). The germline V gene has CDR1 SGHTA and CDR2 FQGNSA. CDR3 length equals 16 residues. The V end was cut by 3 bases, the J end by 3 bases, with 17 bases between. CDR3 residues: CASSLVIGVLDYGYTF. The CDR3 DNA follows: TGTGCCAGCAGCTTGGTGATAGGGGTATTAGACTATGGCTACACCTTC.

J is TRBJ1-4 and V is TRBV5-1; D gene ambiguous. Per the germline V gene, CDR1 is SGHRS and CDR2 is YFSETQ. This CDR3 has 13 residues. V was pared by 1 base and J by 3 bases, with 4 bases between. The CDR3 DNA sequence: TGCGCCAGCAGCTTGATGGCTAATGAAAAACTGTTTTTT. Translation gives CASSLMANEKLFF.

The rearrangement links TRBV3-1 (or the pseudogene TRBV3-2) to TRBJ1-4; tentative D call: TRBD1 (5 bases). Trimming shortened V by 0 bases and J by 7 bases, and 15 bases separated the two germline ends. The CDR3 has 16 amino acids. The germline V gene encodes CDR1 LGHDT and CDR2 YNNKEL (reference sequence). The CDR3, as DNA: TGTGCCAGCAGCCAAGATGGGGCGGGGTTGGCTGAAAAACTGTTTTTT. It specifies CASSQDGAGLAEKLFF.

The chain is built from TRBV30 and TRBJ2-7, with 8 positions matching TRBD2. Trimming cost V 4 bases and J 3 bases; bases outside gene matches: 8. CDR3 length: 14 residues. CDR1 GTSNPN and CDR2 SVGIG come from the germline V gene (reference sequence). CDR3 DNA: TGTGCCTGGACCGGGGGGGGGCCCCTCTACGAGCAGTACTTC. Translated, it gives CAWTGGGPLYEQYF.

The CDR3 region is CASSLDILDSEAFF. Here the CDR3 DNA reads TGTGCCAGCAGCTTGGATATTTTGGACAGTGAAGCTTTCTTT. The rearrangement joins TRBV5-4 to TRBJ1-1; TRBD1 is a possible D gene (6 bases). Germline V gene lookup returns CDR1 SGHNT and CDR2 YYREEE (reference sequence). Trimming removed 0 bases from V and 7 bases from J, with 13 bases in between. The CDR3 spans 14 residues.

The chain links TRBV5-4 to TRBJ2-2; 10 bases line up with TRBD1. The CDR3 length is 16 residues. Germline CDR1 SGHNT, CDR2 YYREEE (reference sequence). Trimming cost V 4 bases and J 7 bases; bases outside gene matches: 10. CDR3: CASSPRQGAMDGELFF. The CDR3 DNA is TGTGCCAGCAGCCCCCGACAGGGGGCGATGGACGGGGAGCTGTTTTTT.

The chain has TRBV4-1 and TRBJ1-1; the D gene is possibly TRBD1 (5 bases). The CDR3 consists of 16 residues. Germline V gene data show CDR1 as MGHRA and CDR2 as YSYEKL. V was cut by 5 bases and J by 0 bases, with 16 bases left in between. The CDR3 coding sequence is TGCGCCAGCAGCAATCTAGGTCGGGGCATGAACACTGAAGCTTTCTTT. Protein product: CASSNLGRGMNTEAFF.

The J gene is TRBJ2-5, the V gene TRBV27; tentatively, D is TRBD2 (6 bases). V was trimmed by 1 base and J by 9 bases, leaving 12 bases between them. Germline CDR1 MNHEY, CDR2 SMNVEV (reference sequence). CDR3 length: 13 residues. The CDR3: CASSLYLGGAQYF. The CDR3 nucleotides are TGTGCCAGCAGTTTATACCTAGGCGGGGCCCAGTACTTC.